This TCR beta chain was recovered during a study of blood T cell repertoires in COVID-19. At the level of the study: Nucleic acid was either cDNA or gDNA, and it came from T cells, B-cell-depleted T cells, or PBMCs.

Germline V gene data show CDR1 as LGHDT and CDR2 as YNNKEL (reference sequence). V lost 3 bases and J lost 1, with 14 bases in between. This CDR3 contains 16 residues. TCRdb's copy holds only in-frame clones and misses some; the assay was immunoSEQ multiplex PCR. The data show about 280,000 clones, roughly 85% seen once. The V call is TRBV3-1 (or the pseudogene TRBV3-2), the J call TRBJ2-3, with unresolved D. Sequencing was carried out using peripheral blood. The sequence derives from a man aged 50 or older with active or convalescent COVID-19. CDR3 sequence (DNA): TGTGCCAGCAGCCATCTCGGTATAATTGGCACAGATACGCAGTATTTT. Encoded protein: CASSHLGIIGTDTQYF.